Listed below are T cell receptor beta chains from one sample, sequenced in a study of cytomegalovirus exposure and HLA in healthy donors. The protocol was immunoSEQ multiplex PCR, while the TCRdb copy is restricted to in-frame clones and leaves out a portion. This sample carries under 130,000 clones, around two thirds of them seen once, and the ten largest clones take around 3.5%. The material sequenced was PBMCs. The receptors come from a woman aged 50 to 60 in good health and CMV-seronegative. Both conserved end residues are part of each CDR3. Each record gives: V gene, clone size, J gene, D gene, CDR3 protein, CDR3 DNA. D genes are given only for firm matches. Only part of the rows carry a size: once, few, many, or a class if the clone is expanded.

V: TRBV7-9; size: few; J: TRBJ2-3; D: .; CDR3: CASRHEAGTDTQYF; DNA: TGTGCCAGCCGCCACGAAGCGGGCACAGATACGCAGTATTTT
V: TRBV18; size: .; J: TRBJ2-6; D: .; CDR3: CASSQDRATGANVLTF; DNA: TGTGCCAGCTCCCAGGACAGAGCGACTGGGGCCAACGTCCTGACTTTC
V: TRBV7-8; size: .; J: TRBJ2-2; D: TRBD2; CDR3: CASSPGTSVWELFF; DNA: TGTGCCAGCAGCCCCGGGACTAGCGTCTGGGAGCTGTTTTTT
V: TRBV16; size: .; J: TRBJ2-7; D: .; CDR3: CASSHYRTPYEQYF; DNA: TGTGCCAGCAGCCATTACCGGACACCCTACGAGCAGTACTTC
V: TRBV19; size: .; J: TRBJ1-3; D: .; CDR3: CASSANRDGGNTIYF; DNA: TGTGCCAGTAGTGCGAACAGGGACGGTGGAAACACCATATATTTT
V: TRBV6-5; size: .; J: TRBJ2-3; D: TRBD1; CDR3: CASSFYRGSTDTQYF; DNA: TGTGCCAGCAGTTTCTACAGGGGAAGCACAGATACGCAGTATTTT
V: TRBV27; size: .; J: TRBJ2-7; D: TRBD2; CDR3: CASSLSGGASYEQYF; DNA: TGTGCCAGCAGTTTATCCGGGGGGGCCTCTTACGAGCAGTACTTC
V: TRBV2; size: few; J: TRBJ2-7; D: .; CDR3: CASSLSGFSYEQYF; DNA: TGTGCCAGCAGCCTGTCAGGGTTTTCCTACGAGCAGTACTTC
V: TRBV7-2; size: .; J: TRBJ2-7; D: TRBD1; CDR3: CASSIEDRDQYF; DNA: TGTGCCAGCAGCATCGAAGACAGGGATCAGTACTTC
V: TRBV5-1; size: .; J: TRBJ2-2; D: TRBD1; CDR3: CASSHGTGNTGELFF; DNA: TGCGCCAGCAGCCATGGGACAGGGAACACCGGGGAGCTGTTTTTT
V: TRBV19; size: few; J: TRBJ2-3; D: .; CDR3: CASSESSGPSTDTQYF; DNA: TGTGCCAGTAGTGAAAGTAGCGGTCCTAGCACAGATACGCAGTATTTT
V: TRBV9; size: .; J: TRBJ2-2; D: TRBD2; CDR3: CASSVRAGWAGELFF; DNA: TGTGCCAGCAGCGTACGAGCGGGGTGGGCCGGGGAGCTGTTTTTT
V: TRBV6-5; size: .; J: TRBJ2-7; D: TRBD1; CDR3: CASSRQGWGYEQYF; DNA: TGTGCCAGCAGTCGACAGGGTTGGGGATACGAGCAGTACTTC
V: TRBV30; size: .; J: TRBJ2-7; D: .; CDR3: CAWSVLGAYEQYF; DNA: TGTGCCTGGAGTGTACTCGGAGCCTACGAGCAGTACTTC
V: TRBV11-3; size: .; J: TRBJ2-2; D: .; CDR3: CASSFGAGRGGELFF; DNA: TGTGCCAGCAGCTTTGGAGCAGGCCGGGGCGGGGAGCTGTTTTTT
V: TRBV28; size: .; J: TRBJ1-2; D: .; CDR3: CASSRTEHNYGYTF; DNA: TGTGCCAGCAGTCGGACAGAGCATAACTATGGCTACACCTTC
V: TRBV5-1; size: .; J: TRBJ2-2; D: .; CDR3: CASSYQQGHGELFF; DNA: TGCGCCAGCAGCTACCAACAGGGTCACGGGGAGCTGTTTTTT
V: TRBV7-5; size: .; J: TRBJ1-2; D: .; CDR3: CARSSLHINYGYTF; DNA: TGTGCCAGAAGCTCCTTACACATTAACTATGGCTACACCTTC
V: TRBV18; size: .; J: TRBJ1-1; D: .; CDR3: CASSPQGGTEAFF; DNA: TGTGCCAGCTCACCACAGGGAGGCACTGAAGCTTTCTTT
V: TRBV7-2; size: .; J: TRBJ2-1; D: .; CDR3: CASSSLKTISYNEQFF; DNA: TGTGCCAGCAGCTCCCTAAAGACAATCTCCTACAATGAGCAGTTCTTC
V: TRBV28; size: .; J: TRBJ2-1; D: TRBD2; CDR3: CASRGLAGGRDEQFF; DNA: TGTGCCAGCAGGGGACTAGCGGGAGGGCGGGATGAGCAGTTCTTC
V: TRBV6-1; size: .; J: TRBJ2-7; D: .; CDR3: CASQVGGSSYEQYF; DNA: TGTGCCAGCCAGGTTGGGGGCAGCTCCTACGAGCAGTACTTC
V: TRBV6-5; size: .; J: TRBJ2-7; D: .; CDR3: CASSYRGSYEQYF; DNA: TGTGCCAGCAGCTACAGAGGAAGCTACGAGCAGTACTTC
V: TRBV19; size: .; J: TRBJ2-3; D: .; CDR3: CASSIGPSADTQYF; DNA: TGTGCCAGTAGTATAGGGCCCTCAGCGGATACGCAGTATTTT
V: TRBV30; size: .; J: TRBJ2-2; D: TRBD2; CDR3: CAWRKTSGGASGELFF; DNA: TGTGCCTGGAGGAAGACTAGCGGGGGGGCTAGCGGGGAGCTGTTTTTT
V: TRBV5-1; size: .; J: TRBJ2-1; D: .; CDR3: CASSRDTDSFFEQFF; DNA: TGCGCCAGCAGCCGAGATACGGACAGTTTCTTTGAGCAGTTCTTC
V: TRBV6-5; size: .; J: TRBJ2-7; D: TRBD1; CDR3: CASSHRGRDEQYF; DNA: TGTGCCAGCAGTCACAGGGGGCGAGACGAGCAGTACTTC
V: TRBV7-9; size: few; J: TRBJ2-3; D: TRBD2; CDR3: CASSVRTSATDTQYF; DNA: TGTGCCAGCAGCGTACGGACTAGCGCTACAGATACGCAGTATTTT
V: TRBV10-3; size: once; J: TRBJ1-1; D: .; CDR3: CAVYRDMNTEAFF; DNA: TGTGCCGTCTACAGGGACATGAACACTGAAGCTTTCTTT
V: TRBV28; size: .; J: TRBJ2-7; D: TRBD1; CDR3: CASIPGQGSSYEQYF; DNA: TGTGCCAGCATCCCAGGACAGGGCTCGTCCTACGAGCAGTACTTC
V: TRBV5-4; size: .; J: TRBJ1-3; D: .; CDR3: CASSLGENTIYF; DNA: TGTGCCAGCAGCTTGGGAGAAAACACCATATATTTT
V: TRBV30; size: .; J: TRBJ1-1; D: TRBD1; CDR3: CAWSGQGEAFF; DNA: TGTGCCTGGAGCGGACAGGGTGAAGCTTTCTTT
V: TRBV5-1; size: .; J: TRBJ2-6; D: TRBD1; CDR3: CASSLRQGATGANVLTF; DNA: TGCGCCAGCAGCTTGCGGCAGGGGGCTACAGGGGCCAACGTCCTGACTTTC